A selection of T cell receptor beta chains follows, all from one sample in a study of shared clonotypes between healthy human individuals. Libraries were prepared by immunoSEQ multiplex PCR; TCRdb keeps only in-frame clonotypes and omits some of them. The data contain roughly 200,000 clones, around 63% of them seen just once; the ten biggest clones take up roughly a tenth. Sequencing was carried out using memory CD4+ T cells sorted from blood. Receptors were obtained from a man aged 30-40 years in good health. Each CDR3 is given with its conserved first and last residue. The order of the fields is D gene, J gene, V gene, clone size, CDR3 DNA, CDR3 protein. A D gene is named only where the DNA matches it firmly. Clone sizes are given selectively: once, few, many, or a class where the clone is expanded.

d_gene: -
j_gene: TRBJ2-3
v_gene: TRBV4-2
abundance: -
CDR3nt: TGTGCCAGCAGCCAAGGTGTGGCCCGAGATACGCAGTATTTT
CDR3aa: CASSQGVARDTQYF

d_gene: -
j_gene: TRBJ1-4
v_gene: TRBV5-4
abundance: -
CDR3nt: TGTGCCAGCAGCGGAACCCTGGGAACTAATGAAAAACTGTTTTTT
CDR3aa: CASSGTLGTNEKLFF

d_gene: -
j_gene: TRBJ1-1
v_gene: TRBV9
abundance: -
CDR3nt: TGTGCCAGCAGCGTAGCCGGCGGGGGTGAAGCTTTCTTT
CDR3aa: CASSVAGGGEAFF

d_gene: -
j_gene: TRBJ1-5
v_gene: TRBV30
abundance: -
CDR3nt: TGTGCCTGGAGTGTACAGGGAGGGGGGCCCCAGCATTTT
CDR3aa: CAWSVQGGGPQHF

d_gene: TRBD2
j_gene: TRBJ2-2
v_gene: TRBV19
abundance: once
CDR3nt: TGTGCCAGTACCTCCGAGGGCGGGAGGGACACCGGGGAGCTGTTTTTT
CDR3aa: CASTSEGGRDTGELFF

d_gene: -
j_gene: TRBJ2-6
v_gene: TRBV25-1
abundance: -
CDR3nt: TGTGCCAGCAGTGCCGGAGGGGGTCGTTCTGGGGCCAACGTCCTGACTTTC
CDR3aa: CASSAGGGRSGANVLTF

d_gene: TRBD2
j_gene: TRBJ2-7
v_gene: TRBV7-8
abundance: -
CDR3nt: TGTGCCAGCAGCCAGCCCGGACTAGCCTACGAGCAGTACTTC
CDR3aa: CASSQPGLAYEQYF

d_gene: -
j_gene: TRBJ2-2
v_gene: TRBV7-8
abundance: few
CDR3nt: TGTGCCAGCAGCCAACGACAGATCAGGACCGGGGAGCTGTTTTTT
CDR3aa: CASSQRQIRTGELFF

d_gene: TRBD2
j_gene: TRBJ2-2
v_gene: TRBV5-6
abundance: -
CDR3nt: TGTGCCAGCAGCTTGGGGTGGGAGGGCCCCACCGGGGAGCTGTTTTTT
CDR3aa: CASSLGWEGPTGELFF

d_gene: TRBD1
j_gene: TRBJ1-1
v_gene: TRBV27
abundance: few
CDR3nt: TGTGCCAGCAGTCCAAGACAGGGATACATGAACACTGAAGCTTTCTTT
CDR3aa: CASSPRQGYMNTEAFF

d_gene: TRBD2
j_gene: TRBJ2-2
v_gene: TRBV27
abundance: -
CDR3nt: TGTGCCAGCAGTTTATCTCCTGCGGGAGGGCCCGCCGGGGAGCTGTTTTTT
CDR3aa: CASSLSPAGGPAGELFF

d_gene: TRBD2
j_gene: TRBJ2-5
v_gene: TRBV7-7
abundance: -
CDR3nt: TGTGCCAGCAGCTCCGGGGGGTTCCAAGAGACCCAGTACTTC
CDR3aa: CASSSGGFQETQYF

d_gene: -
j_gene: TRBJ2-7
v_gene: TRBV11-3
abundance: once
CDR3nt: TGTGCCAGCAGCTTAGCCCAGGGCTACGAGCAGTACTTC
CDR3aa: CASSLAQGYEQYF

d_gene: TRBD1
j_gene: TRBJ2-7
v_gene: TRBV6-5
abundance: few
CDR3nt: TGTGCCAGCAGTTACGGCGGGACAGGGGGCTCCTACGAGCAGTACTTC
CDR3aa: CASSYGGTGGSYEQYF

d_gene: -
j_gene: TRBJ1-5
v_gene: TRBV7-2
abundance: -
CDR3nt: TGTGCCAGCAGCTTCGACGGTTTTAATTTTCAGCCCCAGCATTTT
CDR3aa: CASSFDGFNFQPQHF

d_gene: TRBD1
j_gene: TRBJ2-1
v_gene: TRBV2
abundance: -
CDR3nt: TGTGCCAGCACAAAGGGACAGGGGGCCTACAATGAGCAGTTCTTC
CDR3aa: CASTKGQGAYNEQFF

d_gene: -
j_gene: TRBJ1-2
v_gene: TRBV7-2
abundance: -
CDR3nt: TGTGCCAGCAGCTTAGGTTCCGGGGATTTTGGCTACACCTTC
CDR3aa: CASSLGSGDFGYTF

d_gene: TRBD1
j_gene: TRBJ2-5
v_gene: TRBV6-1
abundance: -
CDR3nt: TGTGCCAGCAGGACGACAGGGGGGAGGGCGGAGACCCAGTACTTC
CDR3aa: CASRTTGGRAETQYF

d_gene: -
j_gene: TRBJ2-7
v_gene: TRBV6-4
abundance: -
CDR3nt: TGTGCCAGCAGCTCCGTGGGACGGAACGAGCAGTACTTC
CDR3aa: CASSSVGRNEQYF

d_gene: TRBD1
j_gene: TRBJ1-1
v_gene: TRBV18
abundance: -
CDR3nt: TGTGCCAGCTCCCAACTCAGGACAGGACGGGTGGGCACTGAAGCTTTCTTT
CDR3aa: CASSQLRTGRVGTEAFF

d_gene: -
j_gene: TRBJ2-7
v_gene: TRBV6-6
abundance: few
CDR3nt: TGTGCCAGCAGCCCCCGACACGAGCAGTACTTC
CDR3aa: CASSPRHEQYF

d_gene: -
j_gene: TRBJ2-1
v_gene: TRBV5-4
abundance: -
CDR3nt: TGCGCCAGCAGCGTAGCGGAGAGCTCCTACAATGAGCAGTTCTTC
CDR3aa: CASSVAESSYNEQFF

d_gene: -
j_gene: TRBJ2-1
v_gene: TRBV15
abundance: once
CDR3nt: TGTGCCACCAGCTCCCGACTAGCGACAGGGTATGAGCAGTTCTTC
CDR3aa: CATSSRLATGYEQFF

d_gene: TRBD1
j_gene: TRBJ2-1
v_gene: TRBV5-1
abundance: -
CDR3nt: TGCGCCAGCTCCGGACAGGGGCCCCTCAATGAGCAGTTCTTC
CDR3aa: CASSGQGPLNEQFF

d_gene: -
j_gene: TRBJ2-6
v_gene: TRBV4-1
abundance: -
CDR3nt: TGCGCCAGCAGCCACCCTTATCCCTCTGGGGCCAACGTCCTGACTTTC
CDR3aa: CASSHPYPSGANVLTF

d_gene: -
j_gene: TRBJ1-2
v_gene: TRBV27
abundance: -
CDR3nt: TGTGCCAGCAGTTCCCAGCCCGCCAGCTATGGCTACACCTTC
CDR3aa: CASSSQPASYGYTF

d_gene: -
j_gene: TRBJ2-5
v_gene: TRBV29-1
abundance: -
CDR3nt: TGCAGCGTTGCACAGGACTCAGGGACCCAGTACTTC
CDR3aa: CSVAQDSGTQYF

d_gene: -
j_gene: TRBJ2-7
v_gene: TRBV7-7
abundance: -
CDR3nt: TGTGCTAGCAGCTTAGGCGGGCGTTCCTACGAGCAGTACTTC
CDR3aa: CASSLGGRSYEQYF

d_gene: -
j_gene: TRBJ2-7
v_gene: TRBV7-9
abundance: -
CDR3nt: TGTGCCAGCAGCTCGGGGCCTACGAGACTAGTTGGTAGGTACGAGCAGTACTTC
CDR3aa: CASSSGPTRLVGRYEQYF

d_gene: -
j_gene: TRBJ2-3
v_gene: TRBV2
abundance: -
CDR3nt: TGTGCCAGCAGTGAGGCGGATACGCAGTATTTT
CDR3aa: CASSEADTQYF

d_gene: -
j_gene: TRBJ1-2
v_gene: TRBV2
abundance: -
CDR3nt: TGTGCCAGCAGCACCATACAGGGAGGAGGAGGCTACACCTTC
CDR3aa: CASSTIQGGGGYTF

d_gene: -
j_gene: TRBJ1-5
v_gene: TRBV2
abundance: -
CDR3nt: TGTGCCAGCAGTGATAATCGGTTTAGCAATCAGCCCCAGCATTTT
CDR3aa: CASSDNRFSNQPQHF

d_gene: -
j_gene: TRBJ2-5
v_gene: TRBV9
abundance: once
CDR3nt: TGTGCCAGCAGCGTAGGGGTTGCGGGGTTGCAGACCCAGTACTTC
CDR3aa: CASSVGVAGLQTQYF

d_gene: -
j_gene: TRBJ2-5
v_gene: TRBV5-4
abundance: -
CDR3nt: TGTGCCAGCAGTTTTGAGGGGGGCAGAGAGACCCAGTACTTC
CDR3aa: CASSFEGGRETQYF

d_gene: -
j_gene: TRBJ1-1
v_gene: TRBV18
abundance: -
CDR3nt: TGTGCCAGCTCACCACTGATCGGGGCCTCGACGAACACTGAAGCTTTCTTT
CDR3aa: CASSPLIGASTNTEAFF

d_gene: -
j_gene: TRBJ2-3
v_gene: TRBV28
abundance: once
CDR3nt: TGTGCCAGCACCCATCGCACAGATACGCAGTATTTT
CDR3aa: CASTHRTDTQYF

d_gene: TRBD1
j_gene: TRBJ2-3
v_gene: TRBV7-9
abundance: -
CDR3nt: TGTGCCAGCTCCGGGACAGGGAGCACAGATACGCAGTATTTT
CDR3aa: CASSGTGSTDTQYF

d_gene: -
j_gene: TRBJ2-7
v_gene: TRBV6-1
abundance: -
CDR3nt: TGTGCCAGCAGTCAAACAGGGACCGATCTCTACGAGCAGTACTTC
CDR3aa: CASSQTGTDLYEQYF

d_gene: -
j_gene: TRBJ1-1
v_gene: TRBV7-2
abundance: -
CDR3nt: TGTGCCAGCAGCTCCCGCGGACTCTTATCGGGCGCTTTCTTT
CDR3aa: CASSSRGLLSGAFF

d_gene: TRBD1
j_gene: TRBJ2-2
v_gene: TRBV9
abundance: -
CDR3nt: TGTGCCAGCAGCGTAGTTGGACAGGGGATCCCCGGGGAGCTGTTTTTT
CDR3aa: CASSVVGQGIPGELFF

d_gene: -
j_gene: TRBJ2-3
v_gene: TRBV11-2
abundance: -
CDR3nt: TGTGCCAGCAGCTGGCAGGGGGGAGATACGCAGTATTTT
CDR3aa: CASSWQGGDTQYF

d_gene: -
j_gene: TRBJ2-5
v_gene: TRBV7-2
abundance: -
CDR3nt: TGTGCCAGCAGCTCCCAGGGTTCGGAGACCCAGTACTTC
CDR3aa: CASSSQGSETQYF

d_gene: -
j_gene: TRBJ2-7
v_gene: TRBV7-9
abundance: once
CDR3nt: TGTGCCAGCAGCTCCCAGGGAATTCTTGACGAGCAGTACTTC
CDR3aa: CASSSQGILDEQYF

d_gene: -
j_gene: TRBJ2-2
v_gene: TRBV5-6
abundance: few
CDR3nt: TGTGCCAGCAGCAAGACAGGCTTCGCCAACACCGGGGAGCTGTTTTTT
CDR3aa: CASSKTGFANTGELFF

d_gene: -
j_gene: TRBJ1-3
v_gene: TRBV4-1
abundance: -
CDR3nt: TGCGCCAGCAGCCAGACTCCACGGACCTCTGGAAACACCATATATTTT
CDR3aa: CASSQTPRTSGNTIYF

d_gene: -
j_gene: TRBJ2-5
v_gene: TRBV18
abundance: -
CDR3nt: TGTGCCAGCTCATTGACAGCCGGAGAGACCCAGTACTTC
CDR3aa: CASSLTAGETQYF

d_gene: -
j_gene: TRBJ1-3
v_gene: TRBV7-9
abundance: -
CDR3nt: TGTGCCAGCAGCTCCTCGGTAACGGGAAACACCATATATTTT
CDR3aa: CASSSSVTGNTIYF

d_gene: -
j_gene: TRBJ2-3
v_gene: TRBV9
abundance: -
CDR3nt: TGTGCCAGCAGCGCGCGACAGTTAGGAGATACGCAGTATTTT
CDR3aa: CASSARQLGDTQYF

d_gene: -
j_gene: TRBJ1-1
v_gene: TRBV28
abundance: -
CDR3nt: TGTGCCAGCCGGCTCCCGCGGAACACTGAAGCTTTCTTT
CDR3aa: CASRLPRNTEAFF